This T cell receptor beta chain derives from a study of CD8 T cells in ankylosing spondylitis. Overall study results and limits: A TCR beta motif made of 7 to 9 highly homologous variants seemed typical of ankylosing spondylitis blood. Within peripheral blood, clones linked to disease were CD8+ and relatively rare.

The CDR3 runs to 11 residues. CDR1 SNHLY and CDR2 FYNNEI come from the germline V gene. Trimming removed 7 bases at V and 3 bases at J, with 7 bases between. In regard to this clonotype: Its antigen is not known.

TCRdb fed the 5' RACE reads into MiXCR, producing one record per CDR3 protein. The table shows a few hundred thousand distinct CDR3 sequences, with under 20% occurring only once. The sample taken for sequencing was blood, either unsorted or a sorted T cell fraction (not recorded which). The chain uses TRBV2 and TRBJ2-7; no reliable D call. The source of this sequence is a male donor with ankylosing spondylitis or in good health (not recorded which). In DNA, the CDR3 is TGTGCCAGCAAACCCTACTACGAGCAGTACTTC. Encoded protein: CASKPYYEQYF.